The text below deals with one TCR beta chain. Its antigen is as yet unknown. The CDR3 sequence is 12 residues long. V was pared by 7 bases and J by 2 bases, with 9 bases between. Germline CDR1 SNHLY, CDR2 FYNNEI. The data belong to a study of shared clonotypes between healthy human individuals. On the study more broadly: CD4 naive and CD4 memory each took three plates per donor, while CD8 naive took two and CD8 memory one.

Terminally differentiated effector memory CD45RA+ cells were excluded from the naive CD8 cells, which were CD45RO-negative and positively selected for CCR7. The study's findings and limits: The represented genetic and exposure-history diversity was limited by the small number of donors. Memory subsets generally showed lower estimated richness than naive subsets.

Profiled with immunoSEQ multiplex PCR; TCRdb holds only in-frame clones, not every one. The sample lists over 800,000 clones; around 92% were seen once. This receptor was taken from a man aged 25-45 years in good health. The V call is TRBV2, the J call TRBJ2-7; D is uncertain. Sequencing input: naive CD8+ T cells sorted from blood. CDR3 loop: CASIRAPYEQYF. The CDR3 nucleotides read TGTGCCAGCATCAGAGCGCCCTACGAGCAGTACTTC.